Detailed here is one T cell receptor (beta chain). This sample was taken from a study of blood T cell repertoires in COVID-19. Study summary: From the United States, Italy and Spain came samples of acute and convalescent COVID-19. T cells, B-cell-depleted T cells, or PBMCs supplied cDNA or gDNA.

Enrolled during active infection, Seattle patients were then followed longitudinally. Original handling: Reference gene primer amplification in the assay estimated nucleated cell counts. TCRdb's copy holds only in-frame clones and misses some; the assay was immunoSEQ multiplex PCR. D and trimming were read from the DNA, whereas the V and J calls and clone size are those reported in that table. Of about 220,000 clones detected, about 85% appear once; the ten largest clones hold roughly 10%. The germline CDR1 and CDR2 sequences are MNHEY and SVGEGT. The length of the CDR3 is 15 residues. V gave up 5 bases and J gave up 0 bases, with 12 bases separating them.

Sequences were obtained from peripheral blood. V is TRBV6-2 or TRBV6-3 and J is TRBJ2-3, with D tentatively TRBD1 (6 bases). This TCR was sampled from a woman aged 45-65 years with COVID-19, enrolled during active disease. DNA of the CDR3: TGTGCCAGCAGTCCCTGGACAGCTAGCACAGATACGCAGTATTTT. This sequence encodes CASSPWTASTDTQYF.